This entry describes one TCR beta chain. Antigen specificity is unknown. This record comes from a study of early stage breast cancer tumors. Broader study findings: In about 90% of the 16 patients, blood comparison separated tumor from normal breast.

Using immunoSEQ multiplex PCR, the repertoire was profiled, and TCRdb retains in-frame clones only, with some absent. The data contain 25,000 to 30,000 clones, 84% of them seen just once; the ten biggest clones take up less than 9.5%. The specimen sequenced was blood. This receptor was identified in a person between 50 and 60 years old with breast cancer.

The CDR3 sequence: CASSYKENSPLHF. The DNA for the CDR3 is TGTGCCAGCAGTTATAAGGAAAATTCACCCCTCCACTTT. The chain recombines TRBV6-5 with TRBJ1-6, with no clear D. Germline CDR1 reads MNHEY; CDR2 reads SVGAGI. The CDR3 extends over 13 amino acids. Trimming pared 3 bases from V and 7 bases from J, leaving 7 bases between.